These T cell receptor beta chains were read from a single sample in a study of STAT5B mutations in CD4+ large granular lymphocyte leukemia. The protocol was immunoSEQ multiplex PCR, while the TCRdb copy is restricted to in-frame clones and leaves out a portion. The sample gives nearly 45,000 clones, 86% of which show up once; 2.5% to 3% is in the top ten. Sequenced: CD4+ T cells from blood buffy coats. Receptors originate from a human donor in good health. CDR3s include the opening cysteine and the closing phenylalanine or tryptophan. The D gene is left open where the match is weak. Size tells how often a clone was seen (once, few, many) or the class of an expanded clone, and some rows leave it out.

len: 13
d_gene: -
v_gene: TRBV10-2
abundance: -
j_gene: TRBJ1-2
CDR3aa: CASSEGGLYGYTF
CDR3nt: TGCGCCAGCAGTGAGGGGGGATTGTATGGCTACACCTTC

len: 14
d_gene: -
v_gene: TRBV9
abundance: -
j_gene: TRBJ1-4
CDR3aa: CASSVGGTDEKLFF
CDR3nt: TGTGCCAGCAGCGTAGGAGGGACCGATGAAAAACTGTTTTTT

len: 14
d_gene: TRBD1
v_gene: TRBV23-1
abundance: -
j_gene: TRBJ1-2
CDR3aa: CASSYRDRVYGYTF
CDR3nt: TGCGCCAGCAGTTACCGGGACAGGGTTTATGGCTACACCTTC

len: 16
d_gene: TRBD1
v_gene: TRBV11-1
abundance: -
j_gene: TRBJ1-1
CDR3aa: CASSLDMGQGNTEAFF
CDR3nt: TGTGCCAGCAGCTTGGACATGGGACAGGGGAACACTGAAGCTTTCTTT

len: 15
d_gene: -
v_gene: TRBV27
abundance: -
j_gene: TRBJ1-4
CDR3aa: CASSANRAANEKLFF
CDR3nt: TGTGCCAGCAGTGCGAACAGGGCGGCTAATGAAAAACTGTTTTTT

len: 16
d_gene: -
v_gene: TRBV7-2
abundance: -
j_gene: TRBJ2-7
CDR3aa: CASSFRVGFRSYEQYF
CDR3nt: TGTGCCAGCAGCTTCAGAGTGGGGTTCCGCTCCTACGAGCAGTACTTC

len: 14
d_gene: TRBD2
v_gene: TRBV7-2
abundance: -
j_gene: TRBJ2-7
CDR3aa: CASRAGVGRGEQYF
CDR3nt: TGTGCCAGCAGGGCGGGGGTCGGGAGGGGCGAGCAGTACTTC

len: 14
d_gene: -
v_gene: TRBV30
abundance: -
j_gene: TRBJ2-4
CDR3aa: CAWSGTTAKNIQYF
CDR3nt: TGTGCCTGGAGTGGCACTACAGCCAAAAACATTCAGTACTTC

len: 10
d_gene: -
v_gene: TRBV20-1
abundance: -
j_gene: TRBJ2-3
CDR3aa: CSARTDTQYF
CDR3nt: TGCAGTGCTAGAACAGATACGCAGTATTTT

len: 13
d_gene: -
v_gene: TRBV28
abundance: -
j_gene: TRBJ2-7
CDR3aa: CASSLGGESRQYF
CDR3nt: TGTGCCAGCAGTCTAGGGGGGGAAAGCCGGCAGTACTTC

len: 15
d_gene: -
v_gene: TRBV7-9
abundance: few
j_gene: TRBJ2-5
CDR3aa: CASSLARRSTETQYF
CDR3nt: TGTGCCAGCAGCTTAGCTCGGCGTAGTACGGAGACCCAGTACTTC

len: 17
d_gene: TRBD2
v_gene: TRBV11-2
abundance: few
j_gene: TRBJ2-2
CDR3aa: CASIRLAGVPRTGELFF
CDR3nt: TGTGCCAGCATCAGACTAGCGGGAGTACCGCGCACCGGGGAGCTGTTTTTT

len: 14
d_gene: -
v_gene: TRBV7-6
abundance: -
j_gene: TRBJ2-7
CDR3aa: CASSSQEYSYEQYF
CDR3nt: TGTGCCAGCAGCTCACAGGAATACTCCTACGAGCAGTACTTC

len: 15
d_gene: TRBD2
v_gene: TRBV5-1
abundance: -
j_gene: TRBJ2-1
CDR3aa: CASSPSGSSYNEQFF
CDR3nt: TGCGCCAGCAGCCCTAGCGGGAGCTCCTACAATGAGCAGTTCTTC

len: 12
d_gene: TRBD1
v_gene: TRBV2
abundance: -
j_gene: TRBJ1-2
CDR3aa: CASGLTGYGYTF
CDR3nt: TGTGCCAGCGGGTTGACAGGGTATGGCTACACCTTC

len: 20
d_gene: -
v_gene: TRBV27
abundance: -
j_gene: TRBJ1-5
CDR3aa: CASSLKNGQGHGYGNQPQHF
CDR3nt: TGTGCCAGCAGTTTAAAGAACGGGCAGGGTCATGGATATGGCAATCAGCCCCAGCATTTT

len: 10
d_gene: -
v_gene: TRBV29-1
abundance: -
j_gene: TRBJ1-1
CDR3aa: CSGLEYEAFF
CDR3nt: TGCAGCGGCCTAGAATATGAAGCTTTCTTT

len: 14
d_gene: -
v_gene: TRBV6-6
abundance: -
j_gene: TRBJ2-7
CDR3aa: CASRETASSYEQYF
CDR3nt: TGTGCCAGCAGGGAGACAGCTAGCTCCTACGAGCAGTACTTC

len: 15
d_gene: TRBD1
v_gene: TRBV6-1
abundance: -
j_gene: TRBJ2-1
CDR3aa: CASRAQGAPSAEQFF
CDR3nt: TGTGCCAGCAGAGCTCAGGGGGCGCCATCAGCTGAGCAGTTCTTC

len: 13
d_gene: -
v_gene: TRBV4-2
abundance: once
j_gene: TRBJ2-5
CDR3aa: CASSQEARETQYF
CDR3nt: TGTGCCAGCAGCCAAGAAGCGCGGGAGACCCAGTACTTC

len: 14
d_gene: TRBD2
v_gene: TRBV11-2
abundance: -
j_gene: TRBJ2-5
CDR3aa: CASSRGTSQETQYF
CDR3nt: TGTGCCAGCAGCCGGGGGACTAGCCAAGAGACCCAGTACTTC

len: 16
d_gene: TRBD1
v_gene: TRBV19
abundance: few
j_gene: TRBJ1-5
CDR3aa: CASRTGKGSDNQPQHF
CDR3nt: TGTGCCAGTAGGACAGGGAAGGGGAGCGACAATCAGCCCCAGCATTTT

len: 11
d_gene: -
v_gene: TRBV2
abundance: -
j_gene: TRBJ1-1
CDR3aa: CASREPVMAFF
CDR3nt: TGTGCCAGCAGAGAACCTGTAATGGCTTTCTTT

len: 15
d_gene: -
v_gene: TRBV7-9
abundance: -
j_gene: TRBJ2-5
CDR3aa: CASSPPLILQETQYF
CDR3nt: TGTGCCAGCAGCCCCCCGCTAATTCTCCAAGAGACCCAGTACTTC

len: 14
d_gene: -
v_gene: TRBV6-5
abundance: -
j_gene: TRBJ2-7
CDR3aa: CASSPIGSSYEQYF
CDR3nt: TGTGCCAGCAGTCCGATAGGGAGCTCCTACGAGCAGTACTTC

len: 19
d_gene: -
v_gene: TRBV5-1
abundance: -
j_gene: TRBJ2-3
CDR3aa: CASSLYTSRKPASTDTQYF
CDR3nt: TGCGCCAGCAGCTTGTATACTAGCCGAAAACCTGCCTCCACAGATACGCAGTATTTT

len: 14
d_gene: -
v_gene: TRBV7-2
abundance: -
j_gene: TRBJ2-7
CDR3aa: CASSLFALRGEQYF
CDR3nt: TGTGCCAGCAGCTTATTCGCGCTCCGTGGCGAGCAGTACTTC

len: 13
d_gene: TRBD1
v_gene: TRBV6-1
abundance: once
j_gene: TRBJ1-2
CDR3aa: CASSEGDSYGYTF
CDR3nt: TGTGCCAGCAGTGAAGGGGACAGCTATGGCTACACCTTC

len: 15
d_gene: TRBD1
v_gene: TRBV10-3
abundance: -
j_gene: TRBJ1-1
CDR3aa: CAISEGQGENTEAFF
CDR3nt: TGTGCCATCAGTGAGGGACAGGGAGAGAACACTGAAGCTTTCTTT

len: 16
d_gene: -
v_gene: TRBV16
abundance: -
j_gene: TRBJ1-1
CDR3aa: CASSPYRHTMNTEAFF
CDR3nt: TGTGCCAGCAGCCCTTACCGTCACACGATGAACACTGAAGCTTTCTTT

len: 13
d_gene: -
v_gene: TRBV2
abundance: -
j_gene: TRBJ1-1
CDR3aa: CASTTIGDTEAFF
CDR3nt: TGTGCCAGCACGACCATTGGGGACACTGAAGCTTTCTTT

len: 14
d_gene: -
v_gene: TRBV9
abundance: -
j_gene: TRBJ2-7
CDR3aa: CASSADSPSYEQYF
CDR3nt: TGTGCCAGCAGCGCTGACTCCCCCTCCTACGAGCAGTACTTC